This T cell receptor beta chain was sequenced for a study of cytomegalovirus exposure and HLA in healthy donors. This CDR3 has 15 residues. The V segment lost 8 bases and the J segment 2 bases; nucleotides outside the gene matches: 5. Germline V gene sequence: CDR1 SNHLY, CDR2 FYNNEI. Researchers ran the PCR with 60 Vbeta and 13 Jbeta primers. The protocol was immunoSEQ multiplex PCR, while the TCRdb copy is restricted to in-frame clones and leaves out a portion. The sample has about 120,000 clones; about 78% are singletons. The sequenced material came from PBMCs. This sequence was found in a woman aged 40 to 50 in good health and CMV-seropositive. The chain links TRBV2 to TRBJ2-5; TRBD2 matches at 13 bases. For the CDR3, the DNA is TGTGCCAGCTCTTGGACTAGCGGGGGACAAGAGACCCAGTACTTC. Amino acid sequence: CASSWTSGGQETQYF. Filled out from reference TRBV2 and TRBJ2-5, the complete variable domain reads EPEVTQTPSHQVTQMGQEVILRCVPISNHLYFYWYRQILGQKVEFLVSFYNNEISEKSEIFDDQFSVERPDGSNFTLKIRSTKLEDSAMYFCASSWTSGGQETQYFGPGTRLLVL.